The 28 T cell receptor beta chains below were found in one sample sequenced in a study of blood T cell repertoires in COVID-19. Some clones are missing from TCRdb's copy, which holds only in-frame ones; the method was immunoSEQ multiplex PCR. Of 300,000 to 400,000 clones in the sample, about nine tenths were seen once. The source material was peripheral blood. These TCRs come from a woman in her sixties or seventies with COVID-19, enrolled during active disease.

The chain uses TRBV10-3 and TRBJ2-5; TRBD2 aligns across 11 bases. V gave up 2 bases and J gave up 2 bases; unmatched junction bases: 4. The CDR3 sequence is 16 residues long. Germline CDR1 and CDR2: ENHRY and SYGVKD. CDR3 region: CAISETGLAVQETQYF. CDR3 DNA: TGTGCCATCAGTGAGACGGGACTAGCGGTTCAAGAGACCCAGTACTTC.

The CDR3 reads CASSPRQGATEAFF. The CDR3 coding sequence is TGTGCCAGTAGCCCCAGGCAGGGGGCGACTGAAGCTTTCTTT. V is TRBV19 and J is TRBJ1-1, with 8 bases aligning to TRBD1. V shed 6 bases, J shed 5 bases, and the junction held 8 bases outside the gene matches. The CDR3 extends over 14 amino acids. Germline CDR1 reads LNHDA; CDR2 reads SQIVND (reference sequence).

V and J are TRBV5-1 and TRBJ1-1, with 11 bases fitting TRBD1. The CDR3 is made up of 15 amino acids. CDR1 and CDR2 from the germline V gene are SGHRS and YFSETQ. J was trimmed by 4 bases and V by 4 bases; bases with no gene match: 6. The CDR3 sequence: CASSIGQGATTEAFF. DNA of the CDR3: TGCGCCAGCAGCATAGGACAGGGGGCGACCACTGAAGCTTTCTTT. Full variable domain (outside the CDR3, taken from reference TRBV5-1 and TRBJ1-1): KAGVTQTPRYLIKTRGQQVTLSCSPISGHRSVSWYQQTPGQGLQFLFEYFSETQRNKGNFPGRFSGRQFSNSRSEMNVSTLELGDSALYLCASSIGQGATTEAFFGQGTRLTVV.

The chain is built from TRBV6-4 and TRBJ2-1; 11 bases align to TRBD2. From germline, CDR1 is MRHNA and CDR2 SNTAGT. V was pared by 6 bases and J by 7 bases, with 8 bases of the junction left unmatched. This CDR3 contains 15 residues. The CDR3 loop is CASRVLAGVENEQFF. The CDR3 coding sequence is TGTGCCAGCAGGGTACTAGCGGGGGTTGAGAATGAGCAGTTCTTC.

This clone is a singleton in its sample. The J gene is TRBJ2-3, the V gene TRBV7-2; 8 bases match TRBD2. CDR3 length: 14 residues. V gave up 3 bases and J gave up 7 bases; unmatched junction bases: 6. Germline CDR1 SGHTA, CDR2 FQGNSA. The CDR3 is CASSLVGGANTQYF. The CDR3 DNA reads as TGTGCCAGCAGCTTGGTCGGGGGGGCGAATACGCAGTATTTT. The entire variable domain, with the rest obtained from reference TRBV7-2 and TRBJ2-3, is as follows: GAGVSQSPSNKVTEKGKDVELRCDPISGHTALYWYRQSLGQGLEFLIYFQGNSAPDKSGLPSDRFSAERTGGSVSTLTIQRTQQEDSAVYLCASSLVGGANTQYFGPGTRLTVL.

This chain uses TRBV24-1 with TRBJ2-2; D is possibly TRBD1 (5 bases). V was clipped by 3 bases and J by 5 bases, with 15 bases between them. CDR1 is KGHDR and CDR2 is SFDVKD in the germline V gene. There are 16 residues in the CDR3. CDR3 in DNA: TGTGCCACCAGTGATACAAGACAGATGGGGACCGGGGAGCTGTTTTTT. Protein sequence: CATSDTRQMGTGELFF.

The chain is built from TRBV27 and TRBJ2-2; D unclear. The CDR3 is made up of 12 amino acids. The V and J ends lost 5 bases and 2 bases respectively, with 3 bases between them. Germline V gene lookup returns CDR1 MNHEY and CDR2 SMNVEV (reference sequence). The CDR3 spells CASSLNTGELFF. As DNA, the CDR3 is TGTGCCAGCAGTCTTAACACCGGGGAGCTGTTTTTT.

The chain has TRBV11-2 and TRBJ1-1; no definite D call. In germline, CDR1 is SGHAT, CDR2 FQNNGV. This CDR3 contains 13 residues. Trimming left V 4 bases short and J 0 bases short, with 6 bases between. CDR3 DNA: TGTGCCAGCAGCTACGGGGTGAACACTGAAGCTTTCTTT. This codes for CASSYGVNTEAFF.

This clone was observed a single time. The CDR3 is CAISESTTDPTDTQYF. Written as DNA, the CDR3 is TGTGCCATCAGTGAGTCGACCACAGACCCCACAGATACGCAGTATTTT. The rearrangement links TRBV10-3 to TRBJ2-3; D is ambiguous. V lost 0 bases and J 2 bases, leaving 12 bases between the germline ends. This CDR3 spans 16 amino acids. The germline gives CDR1 ENHRY, CDR2 SYGVKD.

The V and J genes are TRBV15 and TRBJ1-4, with TRBD1 matching 7 bases. This CDR3 is built from 18 residues. Germline lookup yields CDR1 LNHNV and CDR2 YYDKDF (reference sequence). V lost 6 bases to trimming and J lost 8 bases; unmatched junction nucleotides: 21. DNA of the CDR3: TGTGCCACCAGATTCCCCTCCCAAGACAGGGTGATTAGCGAAAAACTGTTTTTT. Amino acid sequence: CATRFPSQDRVISEKLFF. The entire variable domain, with the rest obtained from reference TRBV15 and TRBJ1-4, is as follows: DAMVIQNPRYQVTQFGKPVTLSCSQTLNHNVMYWYQQKSSQAPKLLFHYYDKDFNNEADTPDNFQSRRPNTSFCFLDIRSPGLGDTAMYLCATRFPSQDRVISEKLFFGSGTQLSVL.

The chain joins TRBV2 to TRBJ1-5, with D unclear. CDR1 and CDR2 (germline): SNHLY, FYNNEI. This CDR3 contains 13 residues. Trimming pared 1 base from V and 5 bases from J, leaving 6 bases between. The CDR3 region is CASSEGPDQPQHF. The DNA for the CDR3 is TGTGCCAGCAGTGAAGGTCCGGATCAGCCCCAGCATTTT.

The J gene is TRBJ1-5, the V gene TRBV5-1; TRBD1 might be the D (5 bases). Germline values: CDR1 SGHRS, CDR2 YFSETQ. V was cut by 3 bases and J by 5 bases, with 21 bases left in between. CDR3 length equals 17 residues. CDR3 residues: CASSSGHPRRDDQPQHF. CDR3 nucleotides: TGCGCCAGCAGCTCTGGACACCCTAGGAGGGATGATCAGCCCCAGCATTTT.

The chain is built from TRBV6-6 and TRBJ2-5; 10 positions agree with TRBD1. V lost 3 bases and J lost 4; bases outside the gene matches: 5. Germline V gene data show CDR1 as MNHNY and CDR2 as SVGAGI (reference sequence). This CDR3 region has 15 residues. Here the CDR3 DNA reads TGTGCCAGCAGTTATCTGACAGGGGGCAGAGAGACCCAGTACTTC. Its protein is CASSYLTGGRETQYF.

The chain couples TRBV5-4 to TRBJ1-2; tentatively, D is TRBD1 (6 bases). Germline V gives CDR1 SGHNT, CDR2 YYREEE (reference sequence). Trimming left V 1 base short and J 2 bases short, with 9 bases between. The length of the CDR3 is 14 residues. The CDR3 spells CASSLNRANYGYTF. Written as DNA, the CDR3 is TGTGCCAGCAGCTTGAACAGGGCAAACTATGGCTACACCTTC.

The chain uses TRBV11-3 and TRBJ2-2; D not certain. The germline gives CDR1 SGHNT, CDR2 YENEEA. Trimming removed 1 base at V and 6 bases at J, with 9 bases between. The CDR3 contains 14 residues. The CDR3 DNA reads as TGTGCCAGCAGCTTAGGTTCCGGGTCCGGGGAGCTGTTTTTT. It encodes CASSLGSGSGELFF.

The chain combines TRBV5-4 with TRBJ1-4; D gene ambiguous. This CDR3 is 14 amino acids long. The germline V gene has CDR1 SGHNT and CDR2 YYREEE (reference sequence). V lost 0 bases and J 0 bases, leaving 3 bases between the germline ends. The CDR3 region is CASSLEPTNEKLFF. The CDR3, as DNA: TGTGCCAGCAGCTTGGAGCCAACTAATGAAAAACTGTTTTTT.

The rearrangement uses TRBV7-9 and TRBJ1-2; 11 bases line up with TRBD1. CDR1 and CDR2 from the germline V gene are SEHNR and FQNEAQ (reference sequence). The CDR3 runs 15 residues. J lost 7 bases, V lost 1 base, and 5 bases had no gene match. The CDR3 DNA is TGTGCCAGCAGCTTAGGGGGACAGGGGGTTCGTGGCTACACCTTC. Its protein is CASSLGGQGVRGYTF.

V usage is TRBV4-1 and J usage is TRBJ2-1, with D hard to call. CDR3 length: 14 residues. CDR1 and CDR2 (germline): MGHRA, YSYEKL. Trimming shortened V by 1 base and J by 6 bases, and 10 bases separated the two germline ends. CDR3 nucleotides: TGCGCCAGCAGCCAAGTTATAGAATCCAATGAGCAGTTCTTC. It encodes CASSQVIESNEQFF.

In DNA form, the CDR3 reads TGTGCCAGCAGTTTAATGCAGGGAGGGGGTTACGAGCAGTACTTC. Its protein product is CASSLMQGGGYEQYF. The chain is built from TRBV27 and TRBJ2-7; maybe TRBD2 (7 bases). V was clipped by 2 bases and J by 4 bases, with 15 bases between them. The CDR3 extends over 15 amino acids. CDR1 and CDR2 from the germline V gene are MNHEY and SMNVEV (reference sequence).

The J gene is TRBJ1-4, the V gene TRBV27; 10 bases line up with TRBD1. Trimming cost V 4 bases and J 8 bases; bases outside gene matches: 10. The germline V gene has CDR1 MNHEY and CDR2 SMNVEV (reference sequence). This CDR3 is built from 16 residues. CDR3 protein: CASSSRRQGAGEKLFF. The CDR3 nucleotides read TGTGCCAGCAGTTCGCGACGACAGGGGGCGGGCGAAAAACTGTTTTTT.

The rearrangement joins TRBV3-1 (or the pseudogene TRBV3-2) to TRBJ2-3, with TRBD2 identical over 9 bases. The CDR3 extends over 16 amino acids. V shed 0 bases, J shed 3 bases, and the junction held 4 bases outside the gene matches. Germline V lookup: CDR1 LGHDT, CDR2 YNNKEL (reference sequence). The CDR3 region has the DNA TGTGCCAGCAGCCAAGATAGGGGACTAGCAACAGATACGCAGTATTTT. It codes for CASSQDRGLATDTQYF.

This chain joins TRBV7-2 and TRBJ1-2; 7 bases agree with TRBD1. The CDR3 runs to 15 residues. Germline V gives CDR1 SGHTA, CDR2 FQGNSA. Trimming took 5 bases from V and 4 from J; bases not matched to a gene: 10. The DNA for the CDR3 is TGTGCCAGCAGCCGTCCGGACAGGCCGATCTATGGCTACACCTTC. This gives the protein CASSRPDRPIYGYTF. Variable domain in full (rest from reference TRBV7-2 and TRBJ1-2): GAGVSQSPSNKVTEKGKDVELRCDPISGHTALYWYRQSLGQGLEFLIYFQGNSAPDKSGLPSDRFSAERTGGSVSTLTIQRTQQEDSAVYLCASSRPDRPIYGYTFGSGTRLTVV.

V usage is TRBV5-5 and J usage is TRBJ2-3; D gene uncertain. From germline, CDR1 is SGHKS and CDR2 YYEKEE (reference sequence). Trimming cost V 0 bases and J 9 bases, with 8 bases left between them. CDR3 length: 12 residues. The CDR3 coding sequence is TGTGCCAGCAGCTTGGCGGAGAGGACGCAGTATTTT. As protein: CASSLAERTQYF.

The rearrangement joins TRBV5-6 to TRBJ2-6, with 10 bases fitting TRBD2. J lost 0 bases, V lost 1 base, and 4 bases had no gene match. Looked up from germline, CDR1 is SGHDT and CDR2 is YYEEEE. This CDR3 contains 18 residues. The CDR3 is CASSLPSSGGSGANVLTF. The CDR3 nucleotides are TGTGCCAGCAGCTTGCCGTCTAGCGGGGGCTCTGGGGCCAACGTCCTGACTTTC.

This rearrangement joins TRBV19 to TRBJ1-3, with 7 bases that match TRBD1. This CDR3 contains 15 residues. Trimming removed 7 bases from V and 0 bases from J; junction bases left unmatched: 6. Germline values: CDR1 LNHDA, CDR2 SQIVND (reference sequence). CDR3 protein: CASTIGQASGNTIYF. The CDR3 DNA sequence: TGTGCCAGTACCATAGGACAGGCCTCTGGAAACACCATATATTTT.

This clone was detected once. This chain links TRBV18 with TRBJ1-1; weak D call: TRBD1 (5 bases). Trimming stripped 6 bases from V and 1 base from J, with 18 bases between. Per germline, CDR1 KGHSH and CDR2 LQKENI. There are 16 residues in the CDR3. The chain's CDR3 is CASSDTGGKRNTEAFF. CDR3 coding DNA: TGTGCCAGCTCGGACACGGGGGGGAAGAGGAACACTGAAGCTTTCTTT. Full variable domain (missing parts from reference TRBV18 and TRBJ1-1): NAGVMQNPRHLVRRRGQEARLRCSPMKGHSHVYWYRQLPEEGLKFMVYLQKENIIDESGMPKERFSAEFPKEGPSILRIQQVVRGDSAAYFCASSDTGGKRNTEAFFGQGTRLTVV.

CDR3 DNA sequence: TGTGCCAGCAGTTCCCCAGCGACACAGGGGTATGGCTACACCTTC. This gives the protein CASSSPATQGYGYTF. The chain couples TRBV28 to TRBJ1-2; 7 bases match TRBD1. The germline CDR1 and CDR2 sequences are MDHEN and SYDVKM. After removal of 4 bases from V and 5 bases from J, the junction contained 10 bases not matched to a gene. This CDR3 is 15 amino acids long.

V is TRBV4-3 and J is TRBJ2-3; unclear D gene. The CDR3 consists of 14 residues. Germline V CDR1 and CDR2: LGHNA, YSLEER. Trimming cost V 1 base and J 2 bases, with 7 bases left between them. CDR3 in DNA: TGCGCCAGCAGCCAAGGCAGGTTCACAGATACGCAGTATTTT. This sequence encodes CASSQGRFTDTQYF.